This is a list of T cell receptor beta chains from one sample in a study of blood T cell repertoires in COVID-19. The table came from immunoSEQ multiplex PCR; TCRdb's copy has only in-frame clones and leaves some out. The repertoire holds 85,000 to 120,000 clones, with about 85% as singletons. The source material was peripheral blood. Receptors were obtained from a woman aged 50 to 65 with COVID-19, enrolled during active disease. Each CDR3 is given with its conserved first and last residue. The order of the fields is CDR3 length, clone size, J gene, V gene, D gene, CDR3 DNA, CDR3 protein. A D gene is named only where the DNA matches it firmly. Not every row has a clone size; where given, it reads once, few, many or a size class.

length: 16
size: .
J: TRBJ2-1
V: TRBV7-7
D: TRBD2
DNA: TGTGCCAGCAGCCCCCTCACTAGCGGGGACTACAATGAGCAGTTCTTC
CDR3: CASSPLTSGDYNEQFF

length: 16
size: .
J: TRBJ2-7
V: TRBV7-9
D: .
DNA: TGTGCCAGCAGCTTAGGTCAGGTTACGAGCTCCTACGAGCAGTACTTC
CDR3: CASSLGQVTSSYEQYF

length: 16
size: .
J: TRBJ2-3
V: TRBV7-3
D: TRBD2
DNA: TGTGCCAGCAGCTTAATAGCGGGGGGCAGAACAGATACGCAGTATTTT
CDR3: CASSLIAGGRTDTQYF

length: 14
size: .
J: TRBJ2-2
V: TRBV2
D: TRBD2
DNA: TGTGCCAGCAGAAGCGGGGCGAACACCGGGGAGCTGTTTTTT
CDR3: CASRSGANTGELFF

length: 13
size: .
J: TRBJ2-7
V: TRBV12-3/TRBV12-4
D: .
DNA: TGTGCCAGCAGTTTAAGTAGAACCTACGAGCAGTACTTC
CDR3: CASSLSRTYEQYF

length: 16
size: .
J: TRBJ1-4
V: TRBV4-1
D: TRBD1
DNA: TGCGCCAGCAGCCTCTATGGACAGGGGGAGAATGAAAAACTGTTTTTT
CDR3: CASSLYGQGENEKLFF

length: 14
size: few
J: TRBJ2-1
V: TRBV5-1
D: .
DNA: TGCGCCAGCAGCCCCCTGGCAGCGAGGAATGAGCAGTTCTTC
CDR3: CASSPLAARNEQFF

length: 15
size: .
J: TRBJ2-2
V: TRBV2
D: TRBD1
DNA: TGTGCCAGCAGGAGTGACAGGGGTTCACCCGGGGAGCTGTTTTTT
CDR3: CASRSDRGSPGELFF

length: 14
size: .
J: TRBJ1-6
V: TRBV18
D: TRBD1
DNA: TGTGCCAGCTCACAGGGACAGACTGTATCACCCCTCCACTTT
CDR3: CASSQGQTVSPLHF

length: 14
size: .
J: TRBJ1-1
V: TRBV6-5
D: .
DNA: TGTGCCAGCAGTTACGAAAGGAGGAACACTGAAGCTTTCTTT
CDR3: CASSYERRNTEAFF

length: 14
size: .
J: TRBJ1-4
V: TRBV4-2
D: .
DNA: TGTGCCAGCAGCCAAGATCCCCCTTATGAAAAACTGTTTTTT
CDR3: CASSQDPPYEKLFF

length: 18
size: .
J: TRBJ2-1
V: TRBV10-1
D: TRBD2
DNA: TGCGCCAGCAGTGAGTCACTAGCGGGGGGCAGCTCCTACAATGAGCAGTTCTTC
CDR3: CASSESLAGGSSYNEQFF

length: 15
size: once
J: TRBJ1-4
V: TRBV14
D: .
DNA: TGTGCCAGCAGCCAAGACGAAGGGGCGAGGGAAAAACTGTTTTTT
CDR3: CASSQDEGAREKLFF

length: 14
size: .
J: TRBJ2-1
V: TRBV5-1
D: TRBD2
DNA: TGCGCCAGCATAGGGACTAGCGGTCACAATGAGCAGTTCTTC
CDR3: CASIGTSGHNEQFF

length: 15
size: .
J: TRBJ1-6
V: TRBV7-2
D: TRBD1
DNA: TGTGCCAGCAGGTCGACAGGGGGGGAGGGTTCACCCCTCCACTTT
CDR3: CASRSTGGEGSPLHF

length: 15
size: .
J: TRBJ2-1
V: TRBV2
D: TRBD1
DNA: TGTGCCAGCCTGAAAGGGGGACAGGGCTACAATGAGCAGTTCTTC
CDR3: CASLKGGQGYNEQFF

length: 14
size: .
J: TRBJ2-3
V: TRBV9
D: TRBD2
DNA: TGTGCCAGCAGCGGAGTAGCGGGGGGAGATACGCAGTATTTT
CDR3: CASSGVAGGDTQYF

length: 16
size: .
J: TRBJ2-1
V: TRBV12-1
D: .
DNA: TGTGCCAGCAGCCCCCGACTAGCGGGGAATAAGGATGAGCAGTTCTTC
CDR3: CASSPRLAGNKDEQFF

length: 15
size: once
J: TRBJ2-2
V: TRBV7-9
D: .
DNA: TGTGCCAGCACTCAACAGGGTTCGGACACCGGGGAGCTGTTTTTT
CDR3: CASTQQGSDTGELFF

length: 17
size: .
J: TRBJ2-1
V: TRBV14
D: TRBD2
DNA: TGTGCCAGCAGCCAACGGGGTTTTCGGGGGGGCTTCAATGAGCAGTTCTTC
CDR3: CASSQRGFRGGFNEQFF

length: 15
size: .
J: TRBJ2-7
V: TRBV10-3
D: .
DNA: TGTGCCATCAGTGAGTCGAACGGGTTCCCGGGAGAGCAGTACTTC
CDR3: CAISESNGFPGEQYF

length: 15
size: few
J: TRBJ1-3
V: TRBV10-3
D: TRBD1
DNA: TGTGCCATCAGTGCAGGGGGCAGGGCTGGAAACACCATATATTTT
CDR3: CAISAGGRAGNTIYF

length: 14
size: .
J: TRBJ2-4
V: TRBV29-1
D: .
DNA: TGCAGCGTTGAAAGGGGGGGCACCAAAAACATTCAGTACTTC
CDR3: CSVERGGTKNIQYF

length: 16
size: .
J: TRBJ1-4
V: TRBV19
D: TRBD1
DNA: TGTGCCAGTAGTACGAACAGGGGCGCAACTAATGAAAAACTGTTTTTT
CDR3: CASSTNRGATNEKLFF

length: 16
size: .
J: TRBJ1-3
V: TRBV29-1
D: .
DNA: TGCAGCGTTGAAGATCTGGCGGGTAGTTCTGGAAACACCATATATTTT
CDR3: CSVEDLAGSSGNTIYF

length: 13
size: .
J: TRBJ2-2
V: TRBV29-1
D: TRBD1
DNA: TGCAGCGTTGGGGACAGTTACACCGGGGAGCTGTTTTTT
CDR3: CSVGDSYTGELFF

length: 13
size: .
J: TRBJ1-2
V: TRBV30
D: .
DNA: TGTGCCTGGATGGATAGCACTAACTATGGCTACACCTTC
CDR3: CAWMDSTNYGYTF

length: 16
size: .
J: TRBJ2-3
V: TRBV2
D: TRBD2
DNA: TGTGCCAGCAGTGGTTGGGGACTAGCGAAGCCAGATACGCAGTATTTT
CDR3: CASSGWGLAKPDTQYF

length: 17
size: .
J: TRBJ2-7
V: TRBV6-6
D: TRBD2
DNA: TGTGCCAGCAGTCTCCCGCATTCTAGCGGGGGGGCTCGGGAGCAGTACTTC
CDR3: CASSLPHSSGGAREQYF

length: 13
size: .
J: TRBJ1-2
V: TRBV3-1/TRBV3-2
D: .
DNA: TGTGCCAGCAGCCGGGCAGGCAACTATGGCTACACCTTC
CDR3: CASSRAGNYGYTF

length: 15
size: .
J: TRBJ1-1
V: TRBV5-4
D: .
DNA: TGTGCCAGCAGCTTGACAGGTCTTGCTCACACTGAAGCTTTCTTT
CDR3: CASSLTGLAHTEAFF

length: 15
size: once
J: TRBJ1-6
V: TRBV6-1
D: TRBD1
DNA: TGTGCCAGCAGTGAAGTGGACAGGGGGACTTCACCCCTCCACTTT
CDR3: CASSEVDRGTSPLHF

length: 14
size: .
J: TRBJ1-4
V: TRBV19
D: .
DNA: TGTGCCAGTAGTACGTTTTCAGGGGATGAAAAACTGTTTTTT
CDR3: CASSTFSGDEKLFF

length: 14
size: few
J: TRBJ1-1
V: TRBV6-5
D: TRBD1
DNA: TGTGCCAGCAGTTGGGACAGGCGGAACACTGAAGCTTTCTTT
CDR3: CASSWDRRNTEAFF

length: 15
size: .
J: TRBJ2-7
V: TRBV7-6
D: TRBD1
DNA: TGTGCCAGCAGCCCTATAAGGGACAGATCCTACGAGCAGTACTTC
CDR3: CASSPIRDRSYEQYF

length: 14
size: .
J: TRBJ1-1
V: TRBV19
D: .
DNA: TGTGCCAGTAGTATTGGCGGGAGGGCAGGTTGGGCTTTCTTT
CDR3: CASSIGGRAGWAFF

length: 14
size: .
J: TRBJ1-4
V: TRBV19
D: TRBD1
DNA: TGTGCCAGTAGTAAGGGACAGGCCAATGAAAAACTGTTTTTT
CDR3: CASSKGQANEKLFF

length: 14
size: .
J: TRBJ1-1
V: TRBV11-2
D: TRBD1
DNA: TGTGCCAGCATCGGGGACAGGGGGGTGAAAAAAGCTTTCTTT
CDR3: CASIGDRGVKKAFF

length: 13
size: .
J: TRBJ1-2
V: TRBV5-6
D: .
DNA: TGTGCCAGCAGCTTATACCAGGGTGAGGGCTACACCTTC
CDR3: CASSLYQGEGYTF

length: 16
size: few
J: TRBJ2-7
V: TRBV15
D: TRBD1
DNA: TGTGCCACCAGCAGATCCAGGGGGCAGGGGGCGGATGAGCAGTACTTC
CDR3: CATSRSRGQGADEQYF

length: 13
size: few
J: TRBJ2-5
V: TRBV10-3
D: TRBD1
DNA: TGTGCCATCAGACCCACAGGGGAAGAGACCCAGTACTTC
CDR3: CAIRPTGEETQYF

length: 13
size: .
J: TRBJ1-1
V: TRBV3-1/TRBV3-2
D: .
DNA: TGTGCCAGTAGGGGGGGAGGCGAAACTGAAGCTTTCTTT
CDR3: CASRGGGETEAFF

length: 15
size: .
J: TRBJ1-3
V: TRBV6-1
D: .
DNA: TGTGCCAGCAGTGAAAACTCAGGCTCTGGAAACACCATATATTTT
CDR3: CASSENSGSGNTIYF

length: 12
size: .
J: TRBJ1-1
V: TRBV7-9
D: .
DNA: TGTGCCAGCAGCCGCCAGGGCACTGAAGCTTTCTTT
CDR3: CASSRQGTEAFF

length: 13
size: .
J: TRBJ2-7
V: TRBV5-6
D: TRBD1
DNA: TGTGCCAGCAGCTTAGGGACAGGGTACGAGCAGTACTTC
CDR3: CASSLGTGYEQYF

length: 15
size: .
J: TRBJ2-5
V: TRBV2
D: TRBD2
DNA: TGTGCCAGCTCAGGAGCGGGAATGTACCAAGAGACCCAGTACTTC
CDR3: CASSGAGMYQETQYF

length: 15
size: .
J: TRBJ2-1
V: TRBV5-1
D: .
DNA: TGCGCCAGCAGCTTGGAAGGGGGTTTCGAGAATGAGCAGTTCTTC
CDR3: CASSLEGGFENEQFF

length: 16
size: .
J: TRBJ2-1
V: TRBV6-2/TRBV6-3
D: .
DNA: TGTGCCAGCAGTACCGAGGGGGGGCTAATCGGGGATGAGCAGTTCTTC
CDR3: CASSTEGGLIGDEQFF

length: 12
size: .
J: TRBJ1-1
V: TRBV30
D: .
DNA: TGTGCCTGGAGAGGACACAACACTGAAGCTTTCTTT
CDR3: CAWRGHNTEAFF

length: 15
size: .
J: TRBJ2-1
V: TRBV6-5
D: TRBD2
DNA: TGTGCCAGCAGTTGGGAACCCGGGACTAGCGGGGGGTCGGTCTTC
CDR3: CASSWEPGTSGGSVF

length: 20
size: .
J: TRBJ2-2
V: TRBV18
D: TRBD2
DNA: TGTGCCAGCTCACCACCTGATAAAAGCGGGGGGGACGCGAACACCGGGGAGCTGTTTTTT
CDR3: CASSPPDKSGGDANTGELFF

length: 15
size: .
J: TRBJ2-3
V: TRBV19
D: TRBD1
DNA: TGTGCCAGTAGCGAAACGACAGGGGCGGTTGATACGCAGTATTTT
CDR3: CASSETTGAVDTQYF